The 24 T cell receptor beta chains reported below all come from one sample, sequenced in a study of blood T cell repertoires in COVID-19. The assay was immunoSEQ multiplex PCR, and TCRdb's table has in-frame clones only and misses some. The repertoire has roughly 60,000 clones, approximately 77% of them found once; the top ten carry around 30%. Material for sequencing was peripheral blood. The receptors here all came from a human donor in a cohort sampled during active COVID-19.

This chain connects TRBV5-1 to TRBJ2-1, with 14 bases aligning to TRBD2. This CDR3 spans 16 amino acids. J lost 10 bases, V lost 0 bases, and 6 bases had no gene match. Germline assignment: CDR1 SGHRS and CDR2 YFSETQ. The CDR3 here is CASSLGLAGGLGEQFF. For the CDR3, the DNA is TGCGCCAGCAGCTTGGGACTAGCGGGAGGGCTTGGAGAGCAGTTCTTC.

CDR3 in amino acids: CATAKTPTSGRGNEQFF. CDR3 sequence (DNA): TGTGCCACCGCCAAGACACCTACTAGCGGGAGAGGGAATGAGCAGTTCTTC. The rearrangement links TRBV7-2 to TRBJ2-1, with 11 positions matching TRBD2. Germline assignment: CDR1 SGHTA and CDR2 FQGNSA. The CDR3 is 17 residues long. J lost 7 bases, V lost 10 bases, and 18 bases had no gene match. The entire variable domain, with the rest obtained from reference TRBV7-2 and TRBJ2-1, is as follows: GAGVSQSPSNKVTEKGKDVELRCDPISGHTALYWYRQSLGQGLEFLIYFQGNSAPDKSGLPSDRFSAERTGGSVSTLTIQRTQQEDSAVYLCATAKTPTSGRGNEQFFGPGTRLTVL.

The chain is built from TRBV5-1 and TRBJ1-1; D perhaps matches TRBD1 (6 bases). CDR1 is SGHRS and CDR2 is YFSETQ in the germline V gene. The CDR3 is 16 residues long. Trimming removed 4 bases from V and 3 bases from J, with 19 bases in between. The CDR3 region is CASSPPQGRKDTEAFF. The DNA of the CDR3 is TGCGCCAGCAGCCCTCCCCAGGGGCGGAAGGACACTGAAGCTTTCTTT.

V and J are TRBV3-1 (or the pseudogene TRBV3-2) and TRBJ1-5, with 7 bases aligning to TRBD1. Germline CDR1 and CDR2: LGHDT and YNNKEL (reference sequence). V was pared by 0 bases and J by 4 bases, with 9 bases of the junction left unmatched. The CDR3 length is 17 residues. CDR3 nucleotide sequence: TGTGCCAGCAGCCAAGACCAGGACAGGTCCGAAAATCAGCCCCAGCATTTT. Translated, it gives CASSQDQDRSENQPQHF.

V usage is TRBV19 and J usage is TRBJ1-5, with TRBD1 as a possible D gene (6 bases). The CDR3 runs 14 residues. Germline V gene sequence: CDR1 LNHDA, CDR2 SQIVND (reference sequence). Trimming shortened V by 5 bases and J by 6 bases, and 14 bases separated the two germline ends. The CDR3, as DNA: TGTGCCAGTAGTCCCGGGGCAGGGGTTCAGCCCCAGCATTTT. The encoded protein is CASSPGAGVQPQHF.

The V and J genes are TRBV13 and TRBJ1-5; tentatively, D is TRBD1 (5 bases). Germline CDR1 PRHDT, CDR2 FYEKMQ (reference sequence). This CDR3 region has 14 residues. V shed 3 bases and J shed 1 base, with 7 bases lying between them. The CDR3 DNA reads TGTGCCAGCAGCTTTGGGGGGAGCAATCAGCCCCAGCATTTT. This gives the protein CASSFGGSNQPQHF.

The table lists this clone with a few counts. The J gene is TRBJ2-3, the V gene TRBV5-5; TRBD2 matches at 10 bases. The germline CDR1 and CDR2 sequences are SGHKS and YYEKEE (reference sequence). This CDR3 is 16 amino acids long. V shed 4 bases, J shed 5 bases, and the junction held 10 bases outside the gene matches. This CDR3 reads CASSVALAGVIDTQYF. CDR3 sequence (DNA): TGTGCCAGCAGCGTTGCGCTAGCGGGAGTGATAGATACGCAGTATTTT.

This clone was seen ten or more times. The V call is TRBV4-1, the J call TRBJ1-6; D not resolved. The V end was cut by 3 bases, the J end by 6 bases, with 12 bases between. Per germline, CDR1 MGHRA and CDR2 YSYEKL. CDR3 length: 15 residues. This CDR3 is CASSQASAANSPLHF. The CDR3 region has the DNA TGCGCCAGCAGCCAGGCCAGTGCCGCTAATTCACCCCTCCACTTT.

J is TRBJ1-1 and V is TRBV30; D may be TRBD1 (5 bases). The CDR3 covers 14 residues. Trimming took off 3 bases at V and 4 bases at J, with 15 bases between the two ends. CDR1 and CDR2 from the germline V gene are GTSNPN and SVGIG (reference sequence). The CDR3 bases are TGTGCCTGGAGGGGAATGGGACTAGGCACTGAAGCTTTCTTT. Its translation is CAWRGMGLGTEAFF.

V and J are TRBV29-1 and TRBJ2-1; 11 bases are shared with TRBD1. The CDR3 is 15 amino acids. J was trimmed by 3 bases and V by 6 bases; bases with no gene match: 7. Per germline, CDR1 SQVTM and CDR2 ANQGSEA. The CDR3 nucleotides are TGCAGCGTCCATAGAGGGACAGGGGGCTACAATGAGCAGTTCTTC. This encodes CSVHRGTGGYNEQFF.

This chain connects TRBV10-3 to TRBJ2-3; TRBD2 agrees at 9 bases. This CDR3 is built from 16 residues. CDR1 and CDR2 (germline): ENHRY, SYGVKD. Germline trimming cut 9 bases from V and 2 bases from J; bases unmatched to any gene: 12. The CDR3 loop is CAISELAGLYTDTQYF. DNA of the CDR3: TGTGCCATTTCGGAACTAGCGGGCCTTTACACAGATACGCAGTATTTT.

This clone was observed at least ten times. The chain is built from TRBV5-1 and TRBJ2-7, with TRBD1 identical over 7 bases. The CDR3 sequence is 18 residues long. Germline CDR1 is SGHRS and CDR2 is YFSETQ. V gave up 3 bases and J gave up 0 bases; unmatched junction bases: 15. CDR3 DNA sequence: TGCGCCAGCAGCTCGACGTTGGGGTGGGACAGAACCTCCTACGAGCAGTACTTC. This translates into CASSSTLGWDRTSYEQYF.

J is TRBJ1-1 and V is TRBV18, with D hard to call. Germline CDR1 reads KGHSH; CDR2 reads LQKENI. V was pared by 6 bases and J by 5 bases, with 7 bases between. CDR3 length equals 11 residues. This chain's CDR3 is CASSPGTEAFF. CDR3 nucleotide sequence: TGTGCCAGCTCGCCGGGAACTGAAGCTTTCTTT.

The chain recombines TRBV6-6 with TRBJ2-7; perhaps TRBD1 as D (8 bases). V dropped 6 bases and J dropped 5 bases, with 20 bases sitting between them. The CDR3 loop spans 15 amino acids. CDR1 and CDR2 from the germline V gene are MNHNY and SVGAGI (reference sequence). The CDR3, as DNA: TGTGCCAGCAGGACCCGGACAGGGAGGGTGGACGAGCAGTACTTC. This translates into CASRTRTGRVDEQYF.

The rearrangement links TRBV2 to TRBJ2-5; 7 bases align to TRBD1. Germline trimming cut 6 bases from V and 2 bases from J; bases unmatched to any gene: 9. The CDR3 sequence is 15 residues long. The germline V gene has CDR1 SNHLY and CDR2 FYNNEI. The CDR3 loop reads CASSRYRGAQETQYF. CDR3 DNA sequence: TGTGCCAGCAGCCGCTACAGGGGTGCGCAAGAGACCCAGTACTTC.

The V and J genes are TRBV18 and TRBJ2-7; 9 bases map to TRBD1. Germline CDR1 is KGHSH and CDR2 is LQKENI. V dropped 5 bases and J dropped 1; count of bases not matched to a gene: 6. The CDR3 runs to 15 residues. For the CDR3, the DNA is TGTGCCAGCTCAAAGGACAGGGGAAGATCCTACGAGCAGTACTTC. It translates to CASSKDRGRSYEQYF.

The chain is built from TRBV6-5 and TRBJ1-6, with D hard to call. Trimming stripped 7 bases from V and 5 bases from J, with 9 bases between. There are 13 residues in the CDR3. The germline gives CDR1 MNHEY, CDR2 SVGAGI. This CDR3 reads CASMGGDNSPLHF. The CDR3 DNA follows: TGTGCCAGCATGGGAGGAGATAATTCACCCCTCCACTTT.

This chain uses TRBV7-9 with TRBJ2-7; a weak D match, TRBD2 (5 bases). Trimming stripped 5 bases from V and 6 bases from J, with 23 bases between. The CDR3 runs to 16 residues. Germline assignment: CDR1 SEHNR and CDR2 FQNEAQ (reference sequence). Here the CDR3 DNA reads TGTGCCAGCAGCCACCAACTAGGAGGTGGCCCCGTCGAGCAGTACTTC. Amino acid sequence: CASSHQLGGGPVEQYF.

V usage is TRBV4-1 and J usage is TRBJ1-1; no firm D call. The germline CDR1 and CDR2 sequences are MGHRA and YSYEKL. This CDR3 has 14 amino acids. Deletions cut 1 base from V and 3 bases from J, with 9 bases between. The CDR3 spells CASSQVPGDTEAFF. The CDR3 DNA follows: TGCGCCAGCAGCCAAGTACCAGGTGACACTGAAGCTTTCTTT.

The genes are TRBV19 and TRBJ2-7; 8 nucleotides agree with TRBD1. Germline V gene data show CDR1 as LNHDA and CDR2 as SQIVND (reference sequence). After removal of 5 bases from V and 2 bases from J, the junction contained 5 bases not matched to a gene. The CDR3 has 14 residues. The CDR3 bases are TGTGCCAGTAGTTTTGGGGACAGGACCTACGAGCAGTACTTC. Its translation: CASSFGDRTYEQYF.

The chain combines TRBV19 with TRBJ2-1, with TRBD1 identical over 9 bases. Germline V gene lookup returns CDR1 LNHDA and CDR2 SQIVND (reference sequence). V shed 6 bases, J shed 0 bases, and the junction held 18 bases outside the gene matches. The CDR3 length is 20 residues. CDR3: CASSPGQGLSARSSYNEQFF. The CDR3, as DNA: TGTGCCAGTAGCCCCGGACAGGGGCTCAGCGCCCGTAGCTCCTACAATGAGCAGTTCTTC.

The chain carries TRBV7-9 and TRBJ1-1; D remains unclear. Germline lookup yields CDR1 SEHNR and CDR2 FQNEAQ (reference sequence). Deletions cut 5 bases from V and 1 base from J, with 8 bases between. The CDR3 length is 13 residues. The CDR3: CASSREGNTEAFF. The CDR3 DNA follows: TGTGCCAGCAGCCGGGAGGGGAACACTGAAGCTTTCTTT.

This rearrangement joins TRBV29-1 to TRBJ2-7, with 7 bases aligning to TRBD1. J was trimmed by 5 bases and V by 8 bases; bases with no gene match: 9. Per germline, CDR1 SQVTM and CDR2 ANQGSEA. The CDR3 is 12 residues long. CDR3 loop: CSLRGSGNEQYF. CDR3 DNA sequence: TGCAGCCTCAGGGGGTCAGGGAACGAGCAGTACTTC.

The rearrangement joins TRBV6-5 to TRBJ2-7; 8 bases match TRBD1. Germline-derived CDR1 and CDR2 are MNHEY and SVGAGI. This CDR3 has 15 amino acids. Trimming at V came to 6 bases and at J to 0 bases, leaving 7 bases not matched to a gene. For the CDR3, the DNA is TGTGCCAGCAGGAGGGGACAGGACAGCTCCTACGAGCAGTACTTC. This sequence encodes CASRRGQDSSYEQYF.